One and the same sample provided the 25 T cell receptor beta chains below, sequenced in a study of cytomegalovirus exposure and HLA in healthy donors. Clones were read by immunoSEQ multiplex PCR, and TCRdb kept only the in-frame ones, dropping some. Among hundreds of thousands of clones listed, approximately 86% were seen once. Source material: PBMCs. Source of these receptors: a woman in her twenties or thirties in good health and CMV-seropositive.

DNA for the CDR3: TGTGCCAGCAGTGAAGGCGCAGGGGCCAAGAGTCAGCCCCAGCATTTT. It yields the protein CASSEGAGAKSQPQHF. This chain joins TRBV6-1 and TRBJ1-5, with D tentatively TRBD1 (6 bases). Looked up from germline, CDR1 is MNHNS and CDR2 is SASEGT. CDR3 length: 16 amino acids. V lost 1 base and J 6 bases, leaving 16 bases between the germline ends.

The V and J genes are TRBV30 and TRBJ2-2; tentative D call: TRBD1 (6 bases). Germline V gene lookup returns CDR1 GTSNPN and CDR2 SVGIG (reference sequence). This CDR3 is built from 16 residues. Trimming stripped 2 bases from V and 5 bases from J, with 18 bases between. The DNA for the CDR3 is TGTGCCTGGAGTCTCCTGGGGGCGCGTTTTACCGGGGAGCTGTTTTTT. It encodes CAWSLLGARFTGELFF. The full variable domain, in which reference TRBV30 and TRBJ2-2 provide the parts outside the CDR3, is SQTIHQWPATLVQPVGSPLSLECTVEGTSNPNLYWYRQAAGRGLQLLFYSVGIGQISSEVPQNLSASRPQDRQFILSSKKLLLSDSGFYLCAWSLLGARFTGELFFGEGSRLTVL.

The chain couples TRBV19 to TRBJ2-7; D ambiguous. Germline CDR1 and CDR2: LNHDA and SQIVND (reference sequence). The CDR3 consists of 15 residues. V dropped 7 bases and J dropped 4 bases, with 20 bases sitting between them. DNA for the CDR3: TGTGCCAGTACACCGACCTTACAGAATCGGTACGAGCAGTACTTC. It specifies CASTPTLQNRYEQYF.

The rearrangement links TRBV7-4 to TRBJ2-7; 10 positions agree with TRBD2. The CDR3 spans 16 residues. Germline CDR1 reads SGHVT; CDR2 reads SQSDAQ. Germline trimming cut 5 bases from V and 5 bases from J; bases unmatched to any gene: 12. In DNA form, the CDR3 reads TGTGCCAGCAGCGTCCCGCTAGCGGGAGTTCTAAACGAGCAGTACTTC. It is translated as CASSVPLAGVLNEQYF.

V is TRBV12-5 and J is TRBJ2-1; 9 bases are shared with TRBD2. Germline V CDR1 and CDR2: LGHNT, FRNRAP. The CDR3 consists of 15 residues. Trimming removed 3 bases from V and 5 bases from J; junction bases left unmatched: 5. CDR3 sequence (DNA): TGTGCTAGTGGTTTAGGGACTAGCCAAAACAATGAGCAGTTCTTC. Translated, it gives CASGLGTSQNNEQFF.

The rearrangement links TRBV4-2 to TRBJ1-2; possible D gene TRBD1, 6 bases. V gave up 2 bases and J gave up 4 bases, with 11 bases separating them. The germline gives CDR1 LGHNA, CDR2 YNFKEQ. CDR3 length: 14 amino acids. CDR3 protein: CASSQPQGTYGYTF. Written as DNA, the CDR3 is TGTGCCAGCAGCCAACCACAGGGTACCTATGGCTACACCTTC.

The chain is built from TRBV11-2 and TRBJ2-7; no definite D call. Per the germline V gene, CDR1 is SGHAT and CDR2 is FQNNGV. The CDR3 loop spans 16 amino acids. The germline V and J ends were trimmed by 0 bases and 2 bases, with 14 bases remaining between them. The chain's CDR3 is CASSLDLESFTYEQYF. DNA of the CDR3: TGTGCCAGCAGCTTAGATCTCGAGAGCTTCACCTACGAGCAGTACTTC.

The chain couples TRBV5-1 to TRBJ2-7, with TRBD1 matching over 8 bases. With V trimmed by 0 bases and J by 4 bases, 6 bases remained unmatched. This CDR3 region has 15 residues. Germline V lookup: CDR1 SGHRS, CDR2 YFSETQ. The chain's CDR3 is CASSLASDREYEQYF. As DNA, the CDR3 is TGCGCCAGCAGCTTGGCCTCGGACAGGGAATACGAGCAGTACTTC.

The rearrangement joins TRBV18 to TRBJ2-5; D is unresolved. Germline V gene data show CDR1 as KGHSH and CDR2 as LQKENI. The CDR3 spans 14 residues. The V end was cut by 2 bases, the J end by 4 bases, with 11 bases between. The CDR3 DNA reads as TGTGCCAGCTCACCAGTTACTCAAACAGAGACCCAGTACTTC. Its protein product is CASSPVTQTETQYF.

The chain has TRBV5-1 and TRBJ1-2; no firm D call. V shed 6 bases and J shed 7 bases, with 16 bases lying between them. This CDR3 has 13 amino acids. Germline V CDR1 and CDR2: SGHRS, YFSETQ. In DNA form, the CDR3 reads TGCGCCAGCAACGTTCAAGGAGGCAGTGGCTACACCTTC. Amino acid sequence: CASNVQGGSGYTF.

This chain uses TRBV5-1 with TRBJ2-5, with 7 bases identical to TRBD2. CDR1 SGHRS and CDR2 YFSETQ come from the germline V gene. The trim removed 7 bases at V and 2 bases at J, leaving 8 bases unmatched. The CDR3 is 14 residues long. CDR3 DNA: TGCGCCAGCGGGAGCGGGACCAGGCAAGAGACCCAGTACTTC. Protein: CASGSGTRQETQYF.

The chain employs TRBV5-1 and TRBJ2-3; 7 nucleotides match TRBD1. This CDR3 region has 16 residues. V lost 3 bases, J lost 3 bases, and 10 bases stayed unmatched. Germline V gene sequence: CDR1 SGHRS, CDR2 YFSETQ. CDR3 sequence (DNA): TGCGCCAGCAGCTCCGCAGGGGGTTTAGGAACAGATACGCAGTATTTT. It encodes CASSSAGGLGTDTQYF.

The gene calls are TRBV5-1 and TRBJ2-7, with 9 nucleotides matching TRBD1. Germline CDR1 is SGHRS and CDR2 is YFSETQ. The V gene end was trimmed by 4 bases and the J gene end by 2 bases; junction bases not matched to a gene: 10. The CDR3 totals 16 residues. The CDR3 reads CASSPIGTGRTYEQYF. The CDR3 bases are TGCGCCAGCAGCCCTATCGGGACAGGGAGAACCTACGAGCAGTACTTC.

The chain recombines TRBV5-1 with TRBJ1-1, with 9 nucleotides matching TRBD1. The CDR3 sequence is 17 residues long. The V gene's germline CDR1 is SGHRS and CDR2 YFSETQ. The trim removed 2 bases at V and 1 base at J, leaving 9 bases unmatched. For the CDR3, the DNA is TGCGCCAGCAGCTTCCTCGGGGGACAGGGAGGGAACACTGAAGCTTTCTTT. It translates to CASSFLGGQGGNTEAFF.

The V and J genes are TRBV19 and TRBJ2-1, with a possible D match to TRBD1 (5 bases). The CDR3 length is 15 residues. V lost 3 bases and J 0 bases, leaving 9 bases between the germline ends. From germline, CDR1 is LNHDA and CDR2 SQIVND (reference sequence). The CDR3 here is CASSMGPSSYNEQFF. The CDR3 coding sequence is TGTGCCAGTAGTATGGGGCCAAGCTCCTACAATGAGCAGTTCTTC.

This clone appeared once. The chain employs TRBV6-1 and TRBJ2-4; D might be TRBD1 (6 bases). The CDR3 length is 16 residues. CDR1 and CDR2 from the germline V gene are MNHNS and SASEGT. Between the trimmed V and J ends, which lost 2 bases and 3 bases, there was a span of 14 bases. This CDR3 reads CASSELLDSVKNIQYF. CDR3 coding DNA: TGTGCCAGCAGTGAATTACTGGACAGCGTCAAAAACATTCAGTACTTC.

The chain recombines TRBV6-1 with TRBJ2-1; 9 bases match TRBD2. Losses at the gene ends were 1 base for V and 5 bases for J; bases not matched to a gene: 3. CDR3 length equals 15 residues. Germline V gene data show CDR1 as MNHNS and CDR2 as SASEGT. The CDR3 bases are TGTGCCAGCAGTGAAGGTCTAGCGGGGCACAATGAGCAGTTCTTC. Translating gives CASSEGLAGHNEQFF.

In DNA form, the CDR3 reads TGTGCCTGGAGTGTACTGCCGGGATTTATTAGCAATGAGCAGTTCTTC. Translation: CAWSVLPGFISNEQFF. This chain joins TRBV30 and TRBJ2-1; D perhaps matches TRBD2 (5 bases). V was pared by 0 bases and J by 6 bases, with 18 bases between. Germline V gives CDR1 GTSNPN, CDR2 SVGIG (reference sequence). The CDR3 is 16 residues long.

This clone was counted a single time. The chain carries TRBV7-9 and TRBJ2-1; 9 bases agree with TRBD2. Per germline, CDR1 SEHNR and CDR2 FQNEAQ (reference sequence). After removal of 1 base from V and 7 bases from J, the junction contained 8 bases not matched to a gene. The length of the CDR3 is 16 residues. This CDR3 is CASSLVRGRAENEQFF. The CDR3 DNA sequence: TGTGCCAGCAGCTTAGTTCGCGGGAGGGCGGAAAATGAGCAGTTCTTC. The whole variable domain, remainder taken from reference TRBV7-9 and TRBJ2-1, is DTGVSQNPRHKITKRGQNVTFRCDPISEHNRLYWYRQTLGQGPEFLTYFQNEAQLEKSRLLSDRFSAERPKGSFSTLEIQRTEQGDSAMYLCASSLVRGRAENEQFFGPGTRLTVL.

Here the CDR3 reads CASRRGLGWNEQFF. CDR3 DNA: TGTGCCAGTAGGAGGGGGCTCGGCTGGAATGAGCAGTTCTTC. V gene TRBV9 combines with J gene TRBJ2-1; the D gene is possibly TRBD1 (7 bases). Between the trimmed V and J ends, which lost 8 bases and 7 bases, there was a span of 19 bases. This CDR3 contains 14 residues. Germline CDR1 and CDR2: SGDLS and YYNGEE.

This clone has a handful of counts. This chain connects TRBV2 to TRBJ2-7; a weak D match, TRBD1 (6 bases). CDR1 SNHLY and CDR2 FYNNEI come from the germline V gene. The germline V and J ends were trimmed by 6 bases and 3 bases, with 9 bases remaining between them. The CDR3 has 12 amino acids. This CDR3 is CASRPQGYEQYF. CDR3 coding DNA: TGTGCCAGCAGGCCACAGGGCTACGAGCAGTACTTC.

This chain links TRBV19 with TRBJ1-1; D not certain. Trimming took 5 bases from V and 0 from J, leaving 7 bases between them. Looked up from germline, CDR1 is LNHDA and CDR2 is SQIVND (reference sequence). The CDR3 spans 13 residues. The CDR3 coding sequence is TGTGCCAGTAGTCTTATCCTGAACACTGAAGCTTTCTTT. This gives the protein CASSLILNTEAFF.

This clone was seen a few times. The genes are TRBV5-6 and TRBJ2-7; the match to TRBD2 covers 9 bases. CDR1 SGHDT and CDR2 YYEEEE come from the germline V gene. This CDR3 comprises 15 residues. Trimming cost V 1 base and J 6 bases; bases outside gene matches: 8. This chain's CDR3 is CASSLIGAGGGEQYF. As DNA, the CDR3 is TGTGCCAGCAGCTTGATAGGAGCGGGAGGTGGCGAGCAGTACTTC.

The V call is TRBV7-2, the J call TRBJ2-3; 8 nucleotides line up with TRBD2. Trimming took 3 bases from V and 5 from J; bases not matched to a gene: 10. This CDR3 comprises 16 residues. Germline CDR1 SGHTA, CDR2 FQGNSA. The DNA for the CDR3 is TGTGCCAGCAGCTTCTTTACGGGAGGGCCGGGAGATACGCAGTATTTT. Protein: CASSFFTGGPGDTQYF. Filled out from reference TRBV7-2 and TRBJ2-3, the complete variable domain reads GAGVSQSPSNKVTEKGKDVELRCDPISGHTALYWYRQSLGQGLEFLIYFQGNSAPDKSGLPSDRFSAERTGGSVSTLTIQRTQQEDSAVYLCASSFFTGGPGDTQYFGPGTRLTVL.

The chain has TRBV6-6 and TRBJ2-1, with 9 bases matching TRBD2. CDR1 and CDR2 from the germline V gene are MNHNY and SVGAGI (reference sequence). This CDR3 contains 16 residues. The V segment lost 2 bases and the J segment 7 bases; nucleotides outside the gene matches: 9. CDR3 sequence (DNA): TGTGCCAGCAGTTACCCAGGGGTAGCGGGAGTTAATGAGCAGTTCTTC. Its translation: CASSYPGVAGVNEQFF.